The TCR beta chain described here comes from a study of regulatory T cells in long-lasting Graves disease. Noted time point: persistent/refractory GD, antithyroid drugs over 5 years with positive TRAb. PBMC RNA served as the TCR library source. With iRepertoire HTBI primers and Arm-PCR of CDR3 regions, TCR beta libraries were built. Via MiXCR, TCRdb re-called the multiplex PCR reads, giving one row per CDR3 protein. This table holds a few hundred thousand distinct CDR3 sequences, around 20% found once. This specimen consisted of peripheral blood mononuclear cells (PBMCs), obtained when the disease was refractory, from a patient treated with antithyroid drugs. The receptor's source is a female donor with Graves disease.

The chain's CDR3 is CASTGRGQGNQPQHF. CDR3 nucleotide sequence: TGTGCCAGTACTGGCCGGGGGCAGGGCAATCAGCCCCAGCATTTT. The chain has TRBV19 and TRBJ1-5; D perhaps matches TRBD1 (6 bases). The CDR3 sequence is 15 residues long. Trimming took off 7 bases at V and 2 bases at J, with 15 bases between the two ends. The germline V gene encodes CDR1 LNHDA and CDR2 SQIVND (reference sequence).